This record concerns one TCR beta chain sequence. The authors' processing: Estimates of nucleated cell counts were drawn from the amplification of reference gene primers. Using immunoSEQ multiplex PCR, the repertoire was profiled, and TCRdb retains in-frame clones only, with some absent. The DNA was the basis for D and trimming; V, J and clone size are from that table. The sample consists of 150,000 to 160,000 clones, about 88% of them appearing once. The data were taken from a study of blood T cell repertoires in COVID-19. Turning to the study itself: Researchers got acute and convalescent COVID-19 samples from the United States, Italy and Spain. PBMCs, B-cell-depleted T cells, or T cells provided the cDNA or gDNA that made up the material.

The source of this sequence is a woman aged 70-85 years with acute or convalescent COVID-19. The sample consisted of peripheral blood.

CDR3 bases: TGCGCCAGCAGCTCCTTGACTAGCGGGGTGACAGATACGCAGTATTTT. Protein product: CASSSLTSGVTDTQYF. The chain links TRBV5-1 to TRBJ2-3; 11 positions match TRBD2. Germline-derived CDR1 and CDR2 are SGHRS and YFSETQ. The ends lost 3 bases at V and 3 bases at J; junction bases unmatched: 6. The CDR3 is made up of 16 amino acids.